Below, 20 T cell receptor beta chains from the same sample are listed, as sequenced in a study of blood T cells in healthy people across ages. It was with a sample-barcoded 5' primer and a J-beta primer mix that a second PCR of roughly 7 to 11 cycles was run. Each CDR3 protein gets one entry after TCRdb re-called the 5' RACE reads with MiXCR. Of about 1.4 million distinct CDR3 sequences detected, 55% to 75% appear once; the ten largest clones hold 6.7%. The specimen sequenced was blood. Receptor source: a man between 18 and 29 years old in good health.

The CDR3 sequence: CASSYNRRGDYGYTF. The DNA of the CDR3 is TGTGCCAGCAGTTACAACCGTCGTGGGGACTATGGCTACACCTTC. The rearrangement links TRBV6-6 to TRBJ1-2; D is ambiguous. V was pared by 2 bases and J by 3 bases, with 13 bases between. Per germline, CDR1 MNHNY and CDR2 SVGAGI (reference sequence). The CDR3 totals 15 residues.

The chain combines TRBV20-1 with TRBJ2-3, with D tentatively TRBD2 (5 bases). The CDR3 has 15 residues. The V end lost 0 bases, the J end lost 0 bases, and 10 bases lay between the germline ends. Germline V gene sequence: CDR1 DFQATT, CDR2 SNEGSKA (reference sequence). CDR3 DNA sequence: TGCAGTGCTAGAGATCTTGGCGGGAGCACAGATACGCAGTATTTT. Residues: CSARDLGGSTDTQYF.

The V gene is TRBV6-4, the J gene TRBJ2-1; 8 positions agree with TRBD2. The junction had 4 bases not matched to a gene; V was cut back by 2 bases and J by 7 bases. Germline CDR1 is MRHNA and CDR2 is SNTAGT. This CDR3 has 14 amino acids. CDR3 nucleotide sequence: TGTGCCAGCAGTGACCGGCTAGCGGGTAATGAGCAGTTCTTC. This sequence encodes CASSDRLAGNEQFF.

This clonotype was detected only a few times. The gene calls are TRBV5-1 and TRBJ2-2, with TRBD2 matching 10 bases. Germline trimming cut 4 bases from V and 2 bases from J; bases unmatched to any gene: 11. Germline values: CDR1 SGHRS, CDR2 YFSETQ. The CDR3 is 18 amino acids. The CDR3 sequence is CASSPTGSGGPNTGELFF. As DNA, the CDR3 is TGCGCCAGCAGCCCTACGGGTAGCGGGGGGCCCAACACCGGGGAGCTGTTTTTT.

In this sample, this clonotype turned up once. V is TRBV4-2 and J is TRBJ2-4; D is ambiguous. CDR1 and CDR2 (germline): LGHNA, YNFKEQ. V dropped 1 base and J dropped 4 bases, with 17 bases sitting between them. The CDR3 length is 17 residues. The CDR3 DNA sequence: TGTGCCAGCAGCCAAGCCAAAGGACCACCGAGGAAAAACATTCAGTACTTC. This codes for CASSQAKGPPRKNIQYF.

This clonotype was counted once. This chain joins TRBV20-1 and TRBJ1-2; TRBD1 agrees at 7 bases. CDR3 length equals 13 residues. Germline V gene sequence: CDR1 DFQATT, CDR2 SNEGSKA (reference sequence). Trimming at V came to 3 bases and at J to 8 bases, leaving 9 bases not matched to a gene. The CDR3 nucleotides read TGCAGTGCTAGGGAGGAGGGGGCGAGAGGCTACACCTTC. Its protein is CSAREEGARGYTF.

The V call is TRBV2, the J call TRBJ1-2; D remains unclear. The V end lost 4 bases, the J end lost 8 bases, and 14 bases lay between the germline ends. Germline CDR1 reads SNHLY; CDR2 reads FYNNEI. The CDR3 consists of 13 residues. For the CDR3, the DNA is TGTGCCAGCAGTGCAACGCCCGGGGAAGGCTACACCTTC. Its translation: CASSATPGEGYTF.

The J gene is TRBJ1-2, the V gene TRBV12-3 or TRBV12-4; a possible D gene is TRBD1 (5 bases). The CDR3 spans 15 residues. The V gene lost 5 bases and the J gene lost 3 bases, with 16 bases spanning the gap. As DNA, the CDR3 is TGTGCCAGCAGTCACCTGGGGGGGGTCGACTATGGCTACACCTTC. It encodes CASSHLGGVDYGYTF.

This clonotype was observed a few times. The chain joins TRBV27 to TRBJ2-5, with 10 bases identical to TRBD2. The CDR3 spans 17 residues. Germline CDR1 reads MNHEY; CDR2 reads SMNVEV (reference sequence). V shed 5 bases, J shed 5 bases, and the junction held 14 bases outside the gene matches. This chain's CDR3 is CASSPFTSAGGHETQYF. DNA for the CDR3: TGTGCCAGCAGTCCCTTCACCTCAGCGGGGGGGCATGAGACCCAGTACTTC.

The CDR3: CASSYTPGTASYEAFF. Here the CDR3 DNA reads TGTGCCAGCAGTTACACCCCGGGGACGGCTAGCTATGAAGCTTTCTTT. The chain combines TRBV6-6 with TRBJ1-1, with D possibly being TRBD1 (5 bases). CDR1 is MNHNY and CDR2 is SVGAGI in the germline V gene (reference sequence). This CDR3 has 16 residues. With 2 bases removed from V and 7 bases from J, the gap between germline ends came to 20 bases.

The CDR3 loop is CASSQDSTGIYEQYF. The CDR3 DNA reads as TGCGCCAGCAGCCAAGATTCGACAGGGATCTACGAGCAGTACTTC. V gene TRBV4-3 combines with J gene TRBJ2-7; 7 bases line up with TRBD1. Trimming removed 0 bases from V and 3 bases from J; junction bases left unmatched: 5. The CDR3 is made up of 15 amino acids. Looked up from germline, CDR1 is LGHNA and CDR2 is YSLEER.

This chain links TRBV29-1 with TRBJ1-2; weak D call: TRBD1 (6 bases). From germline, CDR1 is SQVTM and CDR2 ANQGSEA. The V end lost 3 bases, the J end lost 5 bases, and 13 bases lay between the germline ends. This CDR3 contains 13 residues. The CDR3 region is CSVEWTARYGYTF. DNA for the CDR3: TGCAGCGTTGAGTGGACAGCCAGGTATGGCTACACCTTC.

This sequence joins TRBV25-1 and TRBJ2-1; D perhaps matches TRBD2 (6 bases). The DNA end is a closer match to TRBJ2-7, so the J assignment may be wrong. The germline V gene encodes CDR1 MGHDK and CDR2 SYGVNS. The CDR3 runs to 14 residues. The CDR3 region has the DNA TGTGCCAGCAGTGAAGGGAGGACGTACAATGAGCAGTACTTC. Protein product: CASSEGRTYNEQYF.

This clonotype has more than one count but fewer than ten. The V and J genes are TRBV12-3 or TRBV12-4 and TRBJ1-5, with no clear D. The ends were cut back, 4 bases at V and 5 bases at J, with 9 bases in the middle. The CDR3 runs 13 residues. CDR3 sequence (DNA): TGTGCCAGCAGTTCGAGTGGGGATCAGCCCCAGCATTTT. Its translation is CASSSSGDQPQHF.

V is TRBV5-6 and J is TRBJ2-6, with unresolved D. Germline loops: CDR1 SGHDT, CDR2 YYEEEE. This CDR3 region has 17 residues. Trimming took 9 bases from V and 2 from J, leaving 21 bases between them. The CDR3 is CATGKWKGLTGANVLTF. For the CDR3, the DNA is TGTGCCACCGGCAAGTGGAAAGGGCTCACTGGGGCCAACGTCCTGACTTTC.

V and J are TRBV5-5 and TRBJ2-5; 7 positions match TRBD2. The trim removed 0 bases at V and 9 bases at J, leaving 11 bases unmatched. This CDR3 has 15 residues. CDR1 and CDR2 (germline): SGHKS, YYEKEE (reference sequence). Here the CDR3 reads CASSLAVGDAGAQYF. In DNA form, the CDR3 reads TGTGCCAGCAGCTTGGCAGTGGGTGATGCGGGGGCCCAGTACTTC.

The CDR3 sequence: CASSVGQYRPANYGYTF. As DNA, the CDR3 is TGTGCCAGCAGTGTGGGACAGTATCGCCCAGCTAACTATGGCTACACCTTC. The rearrangement uses TRBV28 and TRBJ1-2; 7 positions agree with TRBD1. Germline-derived CDR1 and CDR2 are MDHEN and SYDVKM. The CDR3 runs to 17 residues. The V gene end was trimmed by 5 bases and the J gene end by 0 bases; junction bases not matched to a gene: 12.

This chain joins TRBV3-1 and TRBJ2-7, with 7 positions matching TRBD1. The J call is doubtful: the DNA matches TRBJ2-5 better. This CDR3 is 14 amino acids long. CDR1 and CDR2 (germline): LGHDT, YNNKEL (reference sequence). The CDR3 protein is CASSNGQVRETQYF. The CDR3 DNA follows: TGTGCCAGCAGCAATGGACAGGTTCGAGAGACCCAGTACTTC.

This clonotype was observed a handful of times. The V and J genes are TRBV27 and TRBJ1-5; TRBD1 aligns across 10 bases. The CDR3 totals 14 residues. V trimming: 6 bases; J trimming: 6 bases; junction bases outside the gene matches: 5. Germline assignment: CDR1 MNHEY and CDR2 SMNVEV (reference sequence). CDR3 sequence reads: CASRRDRGLQPQHF. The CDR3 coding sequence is TGTGCCAGCAGGCGCGACAGGGGGCTTCAGCCCCAGCATTTT.

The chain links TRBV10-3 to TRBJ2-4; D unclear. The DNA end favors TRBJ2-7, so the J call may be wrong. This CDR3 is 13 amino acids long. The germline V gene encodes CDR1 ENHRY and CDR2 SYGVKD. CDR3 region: CAISRTESYEQYF. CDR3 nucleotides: TGTGCCATCAGTCGGACGGAGAGCTACGAGCAGTACTTC.